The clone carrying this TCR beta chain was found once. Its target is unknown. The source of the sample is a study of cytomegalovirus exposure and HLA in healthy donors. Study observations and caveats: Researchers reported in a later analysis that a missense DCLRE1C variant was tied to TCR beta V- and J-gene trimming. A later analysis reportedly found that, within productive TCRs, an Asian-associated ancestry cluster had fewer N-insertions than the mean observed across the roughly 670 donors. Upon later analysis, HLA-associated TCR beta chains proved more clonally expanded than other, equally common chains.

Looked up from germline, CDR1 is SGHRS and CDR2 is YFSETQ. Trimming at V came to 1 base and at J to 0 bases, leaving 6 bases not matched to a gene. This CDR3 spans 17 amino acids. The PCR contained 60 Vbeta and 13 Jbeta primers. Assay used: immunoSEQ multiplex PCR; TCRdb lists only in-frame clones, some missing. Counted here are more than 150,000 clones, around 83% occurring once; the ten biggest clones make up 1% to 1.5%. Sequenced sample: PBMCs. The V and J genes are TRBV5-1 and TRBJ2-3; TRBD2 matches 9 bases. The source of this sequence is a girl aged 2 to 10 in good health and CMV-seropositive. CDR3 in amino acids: CASSLIAGDTSTDTQYF. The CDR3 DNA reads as TGCGCCAGCAGCTTGATAGCGGGGGACACGAGCACAGATACGCAGTATTTT.